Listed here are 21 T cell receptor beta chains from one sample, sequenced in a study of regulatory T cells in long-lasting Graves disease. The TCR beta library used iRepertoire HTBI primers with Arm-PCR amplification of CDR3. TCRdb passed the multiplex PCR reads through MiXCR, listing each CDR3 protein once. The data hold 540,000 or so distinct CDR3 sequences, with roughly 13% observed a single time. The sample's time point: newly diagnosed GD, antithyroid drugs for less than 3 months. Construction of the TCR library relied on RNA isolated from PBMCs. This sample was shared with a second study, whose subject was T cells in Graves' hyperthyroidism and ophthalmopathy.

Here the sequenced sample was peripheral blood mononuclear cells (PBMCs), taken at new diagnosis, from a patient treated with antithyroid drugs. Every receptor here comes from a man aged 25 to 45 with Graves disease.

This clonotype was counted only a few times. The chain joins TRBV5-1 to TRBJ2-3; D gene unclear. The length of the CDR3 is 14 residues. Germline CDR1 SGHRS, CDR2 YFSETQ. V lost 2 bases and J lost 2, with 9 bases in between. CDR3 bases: TGCGCCAGCAGCTTTGAAAGGAACACAGATACGCAGTATTTT. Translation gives CASSFERNTDTQYF.

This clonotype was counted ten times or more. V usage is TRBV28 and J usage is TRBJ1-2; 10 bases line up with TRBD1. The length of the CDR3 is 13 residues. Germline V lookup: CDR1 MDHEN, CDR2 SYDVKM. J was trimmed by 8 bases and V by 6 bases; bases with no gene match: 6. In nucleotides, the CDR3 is TGTGCCAGCAGGCGGGGACAGGGGAAGGGCTACACCTTC. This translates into CASRRGQGKGYTF.

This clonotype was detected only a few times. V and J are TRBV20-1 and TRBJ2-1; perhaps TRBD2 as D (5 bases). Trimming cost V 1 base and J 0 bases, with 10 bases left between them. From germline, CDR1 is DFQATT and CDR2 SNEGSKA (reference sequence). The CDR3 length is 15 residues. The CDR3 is CSARAPRGSYNEQFF. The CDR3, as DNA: TGCAGTGCTAGAGCCCCCCGGGGCTCCTACAATGAGCAGTTCTTC.

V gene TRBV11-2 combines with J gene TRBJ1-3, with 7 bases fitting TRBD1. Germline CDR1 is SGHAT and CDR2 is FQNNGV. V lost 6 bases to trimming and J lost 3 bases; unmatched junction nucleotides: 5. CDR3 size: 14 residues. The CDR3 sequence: CASSGGTVGNTIYF. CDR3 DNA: TGTGCCAGCAGTGGGGGGACAGTTGGAAACACCATATATTTT.

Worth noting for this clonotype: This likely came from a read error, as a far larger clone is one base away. The CDR3 sequence is CASSLGAGAGNEQYF. The CDR3 DNA reads TGTGCCAGCAGCTTAGGGGCGGGAGCGGGCAATGAGCAGTACTTC. The chain carries TRBV7-8 and TRBJ2-7; TRBD2 agrees at 7 bases. Germline CDR1 reads SGHVS; CDR2 reads FQNEAQ. The CDR3 length is 15 residues. Unmatched junction bases numbered 10, after V lost 1 base and J lost 7 bases. Variable domain in full (rest from reference TRBV7-8 and TRBJ2-7): GAGVSQSPRYKVAKRGQDVALRCDPISGHVSLFWYQQALGQGPEFLTYFQNEAQLDKSGLPSDRFFAERPEGSVSTLKIQRTQQEDSAVYLCASSLGAGAGNEQYFGPGTRLTVT.

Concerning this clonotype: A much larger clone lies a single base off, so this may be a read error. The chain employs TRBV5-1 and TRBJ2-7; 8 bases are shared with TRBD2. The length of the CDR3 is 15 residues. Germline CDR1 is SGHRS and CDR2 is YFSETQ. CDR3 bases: TGCGCCAGCAGCTTAGAGACTAGCGTCTCCTACGAGCAGTGCTTC. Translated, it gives CASSLETSVSYEQCF.

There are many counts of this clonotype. In DNA form, the CDR3 reads TGTGCCATCAAGGTTACGGCAGCCCAAGAGACCCAGTACTTC. As protein: CAIKVTAAQETQYF. This chain uses TRBV10-3 with TRBJ2-5; D is ambiguous. This CDR3 region has 14 residues. Germline V gene data show CDR1 as ENHRY and CDR2 as SYGVKD. Trimming cost V 7 bases and J 1 base, with 13 bases left between them.

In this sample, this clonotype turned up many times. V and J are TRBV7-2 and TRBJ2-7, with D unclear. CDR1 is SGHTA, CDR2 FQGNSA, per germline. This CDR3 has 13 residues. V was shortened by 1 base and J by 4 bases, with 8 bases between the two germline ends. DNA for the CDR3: TGTGCCAGCAGCTTAGAAAAGGTTTACGAGCAGTACTTC. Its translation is CASSLEKVYEQYF.

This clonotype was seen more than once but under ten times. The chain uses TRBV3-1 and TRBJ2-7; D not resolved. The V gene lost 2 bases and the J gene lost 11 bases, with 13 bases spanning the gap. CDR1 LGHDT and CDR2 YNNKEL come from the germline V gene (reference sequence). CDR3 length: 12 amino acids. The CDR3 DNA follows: TGTGCCAGCAGCCAATCCTCTACCCAAAAGTACTTC. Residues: CASSQSSTQKYF.

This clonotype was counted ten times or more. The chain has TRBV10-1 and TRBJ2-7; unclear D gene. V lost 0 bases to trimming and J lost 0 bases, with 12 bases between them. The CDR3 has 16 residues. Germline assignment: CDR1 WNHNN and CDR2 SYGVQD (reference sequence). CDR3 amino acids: CASSESRAASSYEQYF. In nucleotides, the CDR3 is TGCGCCAGCAGTGAGTCTAGGGCTGCGAGCTCCTACGAGCAGTACTTC.

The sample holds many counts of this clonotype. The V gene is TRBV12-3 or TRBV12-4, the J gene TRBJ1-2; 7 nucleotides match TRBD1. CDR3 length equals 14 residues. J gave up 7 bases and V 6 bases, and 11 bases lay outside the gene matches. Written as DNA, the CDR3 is TGTGCCAGCAGAAAGGGGGCGAGTATGGGTGGCTACACCTTC. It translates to CASRKGASMGGYTF.

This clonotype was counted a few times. This CDR3 reads CASRFRDSSYNEQFF. As DNA, the CDR3 is TGTGCCAGCAGATTCCGGGACAGCTCCTACAATGAGCAGTTCTTC. V is TRBV6-1 and J is TRBJ2-1; 7 positions agree with TRBD1. There are 15 residues in the CDR3. CDR1 and CDR2 from the germline V gene are MNHNS and SASEGT. Unmatched junction bases numbered 5, after V lost 6 bases and J lost 0 bases.

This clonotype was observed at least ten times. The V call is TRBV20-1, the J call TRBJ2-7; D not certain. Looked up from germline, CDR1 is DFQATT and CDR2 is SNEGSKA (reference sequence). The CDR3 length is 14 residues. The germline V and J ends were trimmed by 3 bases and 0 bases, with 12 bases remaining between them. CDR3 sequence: CSASLHSVSYEQYF. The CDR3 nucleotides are TGCAGTGCTAGTCTCCATTCGGTCTCCTACGAGCAGTACTTC.

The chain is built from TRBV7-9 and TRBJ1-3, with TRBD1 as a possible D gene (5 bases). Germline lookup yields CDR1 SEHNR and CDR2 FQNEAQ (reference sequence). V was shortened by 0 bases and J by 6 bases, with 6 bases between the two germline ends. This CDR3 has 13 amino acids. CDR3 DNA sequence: TGTGCCAGCAGCTTAGCGGGGGAAAACACCATATATTTT. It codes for CASSLAGENTIYF.

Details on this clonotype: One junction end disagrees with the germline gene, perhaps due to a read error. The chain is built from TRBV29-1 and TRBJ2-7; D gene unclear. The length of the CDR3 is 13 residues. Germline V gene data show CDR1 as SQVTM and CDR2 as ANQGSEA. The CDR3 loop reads CGVPRGTVDEQYF. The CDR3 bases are TGCGGCGTTCCCCGCGGTACGGTCGACGAGCAGTACTTC.

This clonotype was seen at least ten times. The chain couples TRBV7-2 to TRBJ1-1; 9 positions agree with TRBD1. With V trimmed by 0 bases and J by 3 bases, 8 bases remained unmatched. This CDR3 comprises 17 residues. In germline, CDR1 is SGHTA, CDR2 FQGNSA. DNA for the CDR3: TGTGCCAGCAGCTTAGCTGGGACAGGGAAAGGGGACACTGAAGCTTTCTTT. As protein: CASSLAGTGKGDTEAFF.

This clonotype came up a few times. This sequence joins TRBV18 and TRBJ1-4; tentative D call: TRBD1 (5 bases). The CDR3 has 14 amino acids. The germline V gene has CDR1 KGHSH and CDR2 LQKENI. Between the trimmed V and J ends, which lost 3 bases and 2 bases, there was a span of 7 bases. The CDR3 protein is CASSPRQTNEKLFF. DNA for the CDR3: TGTGCCAGCTCACCCCGACAGACTAATGAAAAACTGTTTTTT.

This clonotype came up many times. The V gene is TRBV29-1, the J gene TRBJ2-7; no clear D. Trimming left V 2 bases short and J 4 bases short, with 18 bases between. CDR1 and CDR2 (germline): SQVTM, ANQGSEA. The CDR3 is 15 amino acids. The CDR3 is CSVEKGQTPPYEQYF. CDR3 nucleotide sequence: TGCAGCGTTGAAAAGGGTCAAACTCCCCCGTACGAGCAGTACTTC.

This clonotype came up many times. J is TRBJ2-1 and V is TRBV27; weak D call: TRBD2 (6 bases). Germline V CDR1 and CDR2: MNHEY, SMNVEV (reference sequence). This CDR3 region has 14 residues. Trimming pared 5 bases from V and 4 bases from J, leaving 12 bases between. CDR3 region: CASSATRFYNEQFF. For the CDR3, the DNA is TGTGCCAGCAGTGCGACTAGGTTTTACAATGAGCAGTTCTTC.

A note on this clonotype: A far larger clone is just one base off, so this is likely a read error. The CDR3 region has the DNA TGTGCCAGCAGCAGACTAGCGGGAGAGGAGACCCGGTACTTC. Amino acid sequence: CASSRLAGEETRYF. This chain uses TRBV12-3 or TRBV12-4 with TRBJ2-5; 12 bases agree with TRBD2. The CDR3 sequence is 14 residues long.

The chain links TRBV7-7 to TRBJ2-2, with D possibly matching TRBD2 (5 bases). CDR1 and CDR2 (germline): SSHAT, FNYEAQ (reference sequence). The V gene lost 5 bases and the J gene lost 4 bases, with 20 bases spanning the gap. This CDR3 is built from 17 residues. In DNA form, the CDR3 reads TGTGCCAGCAGCGCATTATTAAACGGAGGCGGCACCGGGGAGCTGTTTTTT. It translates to CASSALLNGGGTGELFF. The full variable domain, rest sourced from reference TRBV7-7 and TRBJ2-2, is GAGVSQSPRYKVTKRGQDVTLRCDPISSHATLYWYQQALGQGPEFLTYFNYEAQPDKSGLPSDRFSAERPEGSISTLTIQRTEQRDSAMYRCASSALLNGGGTGELFFGEGSRLTVL.